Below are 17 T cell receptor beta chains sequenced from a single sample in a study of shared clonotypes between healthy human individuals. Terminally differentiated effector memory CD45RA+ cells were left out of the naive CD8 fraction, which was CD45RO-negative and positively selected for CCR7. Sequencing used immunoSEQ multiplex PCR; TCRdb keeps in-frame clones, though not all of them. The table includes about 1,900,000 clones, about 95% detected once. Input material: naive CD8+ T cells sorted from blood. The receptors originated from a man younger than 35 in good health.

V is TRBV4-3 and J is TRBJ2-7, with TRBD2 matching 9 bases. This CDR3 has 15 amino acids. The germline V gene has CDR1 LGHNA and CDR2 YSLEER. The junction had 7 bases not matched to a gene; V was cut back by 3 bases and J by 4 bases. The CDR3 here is CASSQDSGSLYEQYF. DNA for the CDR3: TGCGCCAGCAGCCAGGATAGCGGGAGTTTATACGAGCAGTACTTC.

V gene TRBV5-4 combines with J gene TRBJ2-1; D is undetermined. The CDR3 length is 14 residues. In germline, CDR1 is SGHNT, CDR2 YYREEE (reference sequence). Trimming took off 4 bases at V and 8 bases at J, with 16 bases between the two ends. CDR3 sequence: CASSQMRWLDEQFF. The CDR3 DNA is TGTGCCAGCAGCCAGATGAGGTGGTTGGATGAGCAGTTCTTC. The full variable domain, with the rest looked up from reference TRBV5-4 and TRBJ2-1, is ETGVTQSPTHLIKTRGQQVTLRCSSQSGHNTVSWYQQALGQGPQFIFQYYREEENGRGNFPPRFSGLQFPNYSSELNVNALELDDSALYLCASSQMRWLDEQFFGPGTRLTVL.

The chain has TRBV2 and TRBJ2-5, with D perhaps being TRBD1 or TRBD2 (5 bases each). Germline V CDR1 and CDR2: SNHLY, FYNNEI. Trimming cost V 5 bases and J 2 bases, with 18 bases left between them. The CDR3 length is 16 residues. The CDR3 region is CASSPFKTGGQETQYF. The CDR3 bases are TGTGCCAGCAGTCCCTTCAAGACTGGGGGTCAAGAGACCCAGTACTTC. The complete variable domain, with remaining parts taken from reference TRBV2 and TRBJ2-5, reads EPEVTQTPSHQVTQMGQEVILRCVPISNHLYFYWYRQILGQKVEFLVSFYNNEISEKSEIFDDQFSVERPDGSNFTLKIRSTKLEDSAMYFCASSPFKTGGQETQYFGPGTRLLVL.

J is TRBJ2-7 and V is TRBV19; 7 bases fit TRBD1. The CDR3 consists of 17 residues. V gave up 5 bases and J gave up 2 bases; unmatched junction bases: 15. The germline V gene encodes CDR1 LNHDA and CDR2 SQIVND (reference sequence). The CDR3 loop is CASSPRKGTEVPYEQYF. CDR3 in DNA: TGTGCCAGTAGTCCCCGGAAGGGGACAGAGGTTCCCTACGAGCAGTACTTC.

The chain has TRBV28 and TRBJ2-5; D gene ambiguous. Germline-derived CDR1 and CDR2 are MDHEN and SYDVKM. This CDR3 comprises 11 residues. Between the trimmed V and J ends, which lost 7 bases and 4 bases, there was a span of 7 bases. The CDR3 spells CASTFGETQYF. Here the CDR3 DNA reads TGTGCCAGCACATTCGGAGAGACCCAGTACTTC. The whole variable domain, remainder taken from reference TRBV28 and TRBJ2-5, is DVKVTQSSRYLVKRTGEKVFLECVQDMDHENMFWYRQDPGLGLRLIYFSYDVKMKEKGDIPEGYSVSREKKERFSLILESASTNQTSMYLCASTFGETQYFGPGTRLLVL.

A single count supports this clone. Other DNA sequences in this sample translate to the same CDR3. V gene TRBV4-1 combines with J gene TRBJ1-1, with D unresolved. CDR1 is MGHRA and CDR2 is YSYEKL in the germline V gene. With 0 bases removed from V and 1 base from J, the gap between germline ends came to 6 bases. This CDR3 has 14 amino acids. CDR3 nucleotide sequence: TGCGCCAGCAGCCAAGATCGGGCGAACACTGAAGCTTTCTTT. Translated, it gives CASSQDRANTEAFF.

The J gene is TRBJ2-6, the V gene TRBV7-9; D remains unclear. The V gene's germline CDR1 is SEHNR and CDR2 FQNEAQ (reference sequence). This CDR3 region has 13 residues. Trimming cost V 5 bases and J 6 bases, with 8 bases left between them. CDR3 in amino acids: CASSPPEANVLTF. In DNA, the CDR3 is TGTGCCAGCAGCCCCCCGGAGGCCAACGTCCTGACTTTC.

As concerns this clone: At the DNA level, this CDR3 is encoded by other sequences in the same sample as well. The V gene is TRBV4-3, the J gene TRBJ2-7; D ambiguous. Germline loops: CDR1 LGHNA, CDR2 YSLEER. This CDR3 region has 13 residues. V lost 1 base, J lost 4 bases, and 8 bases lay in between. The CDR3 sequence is CASSQGTFYEQYF. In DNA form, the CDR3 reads TGCGCCAGCAGCCAAGGCACCTTTTACGAGCAGTACTTC.

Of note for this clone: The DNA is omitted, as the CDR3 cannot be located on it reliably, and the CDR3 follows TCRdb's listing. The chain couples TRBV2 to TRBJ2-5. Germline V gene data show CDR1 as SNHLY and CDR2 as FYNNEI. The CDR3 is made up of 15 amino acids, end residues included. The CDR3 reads CASSESRAGQETQYF.

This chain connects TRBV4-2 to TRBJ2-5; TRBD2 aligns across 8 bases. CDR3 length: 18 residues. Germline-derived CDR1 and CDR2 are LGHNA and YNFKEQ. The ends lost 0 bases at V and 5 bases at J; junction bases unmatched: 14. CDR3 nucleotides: TGTGCCAGCAGCCAAGAGGGCCCGGGGGGGGAAGTGAGGGAGACCCAGTACTTC. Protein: CASSQEGPGGEVRETQYF.

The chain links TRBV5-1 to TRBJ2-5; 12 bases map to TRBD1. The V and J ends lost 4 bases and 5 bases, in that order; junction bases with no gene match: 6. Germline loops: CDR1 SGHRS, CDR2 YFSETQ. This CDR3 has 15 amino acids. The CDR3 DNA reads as TGCGCCAGCAGCGCCGGGACAGGGGGCAGGGAGACCCAGTACTTC. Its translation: CASSAGTGGRETQYF. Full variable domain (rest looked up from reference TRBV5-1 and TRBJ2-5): KAGVTQTPRYLIKTRGQQVTLSCSPISGHRSVSWYQQTPGQGLQFLFEYFSETQRNKGNFPGRFSGRQFSNSRSEMNVSTLELGDSALYLCASSAGTGGRETQYFGPGTRLLVL.

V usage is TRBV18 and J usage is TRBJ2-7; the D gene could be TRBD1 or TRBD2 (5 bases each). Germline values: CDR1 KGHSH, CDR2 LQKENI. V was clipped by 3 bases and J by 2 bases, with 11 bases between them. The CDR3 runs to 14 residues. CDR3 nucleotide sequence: TGTGCCAGCTCACCCTGGGACCGCACCTACGAGCAGTACTTC. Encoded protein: CASSPWDRTYEQYF. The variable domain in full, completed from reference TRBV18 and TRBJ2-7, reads NAGVMQNPRHLVRRRGQEARLRCSPMKGHSHVYWYRQLPEEGLKFMVYLQKENIIDESGMPKERFSAEFPKEGPSILRIQQVVRGDSAAYFCASSPWDRTYEQYFGPGTRLTVT.

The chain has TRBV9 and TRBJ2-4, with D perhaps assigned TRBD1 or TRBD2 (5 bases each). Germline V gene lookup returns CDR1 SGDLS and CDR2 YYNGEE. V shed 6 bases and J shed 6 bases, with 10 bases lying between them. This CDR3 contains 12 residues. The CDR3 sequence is CASTGPTNIQYF. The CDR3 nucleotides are TGTGCCAGCACGGGGCCGACAAACATTCAGTACTTC.

The chain's CDR3 is CASGFDRDEQFF. CDR3 DNA sequence: TGTGCTAGTGGTTTCGACAGGGATGAGCAGTTCTTC. The chain carries TRBV12-5 and TRBJ2-1; 7 bases are shared with TRBD1. J lost 8 bases, V lost 3 bases, and 1 base had no gene match. Per germline, CDR1 LGHNT and CDR2 FRNRAP. The CDR3 consists of 12 residues.

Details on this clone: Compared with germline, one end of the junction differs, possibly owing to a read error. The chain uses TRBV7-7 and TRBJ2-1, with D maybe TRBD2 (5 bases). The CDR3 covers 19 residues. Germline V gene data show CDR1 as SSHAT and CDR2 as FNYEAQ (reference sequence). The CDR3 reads CASSPTLSFGVSWYNEQFF. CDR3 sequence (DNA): TGTGCTAGCAGCCCCACTCTCTCCTTCGGGGTCAGTTGGTACAATGAGCAGTTCTTC. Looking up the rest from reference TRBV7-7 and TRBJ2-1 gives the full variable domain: GAGVSQSPRYKVTKRGQDVTLRCDPISSHATLYWYQQALGQGPEFLTYFNYEAQPDKSGLPSDRFSAERPEGSISTLTIQRTEQRDSAMYRCASSPTLSFGVSWYNEQFFGPGTRLTVL.

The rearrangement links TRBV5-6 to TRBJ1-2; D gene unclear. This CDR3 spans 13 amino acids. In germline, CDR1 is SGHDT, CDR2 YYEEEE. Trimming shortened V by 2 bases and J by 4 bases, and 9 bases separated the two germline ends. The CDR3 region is CASSFGDGYGYTF. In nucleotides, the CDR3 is TGTGCCAGCAGCTTCGGGGATGGCTATGGCTACACCTTC.

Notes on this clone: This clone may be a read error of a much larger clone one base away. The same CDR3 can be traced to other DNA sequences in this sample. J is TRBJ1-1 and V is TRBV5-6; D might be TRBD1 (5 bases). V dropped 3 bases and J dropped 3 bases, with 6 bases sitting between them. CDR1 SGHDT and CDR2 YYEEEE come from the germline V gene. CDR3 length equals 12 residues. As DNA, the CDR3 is TGTGCCAGCAGCTGGGGGGACACTGAAGCTTTCTTT. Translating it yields CASSWGDTEAFF.